This T cell receptor (beta chain) came from a study of OX40 agonist ivuxolimab in advanced cancers. Study-wide context: Ivuxolimab doses were 0.01, 0.1, 0.3, 1.5, 3 or 10 mg/kg every 2 weeks. Partial responses were observed in three patients, of whom one had hepatocellular carcinoma and two had cutaneous melanoma.

General observations from the study: Still undetermined is the antigen specificity of the expanded peripheral T cells. Among some nonresponders, normalized T-cell clonal expansion was also low.

V was shortened by 4 bases and J by 2 bases, with 4 bases between the two germline ends. This CDR3 is 11 amino acids long. Per germline, CDR1 SGHDT and CDR2 YYEEEE. The method was immunoSEQ multiplex PCR; TCRdb's version includes in-frame clones alone and lacks a portion of them. The sample holds about 33,000 clones, roughly 84% seen once. On this clone: Its antigen is not identified.

This material consisted of CD4+ or CD8+ T cells sorted from blood, taken in a trial of the OX40 agonist ivuxolimab. The chain carries TRBV5-6 and TRBJ2-7; D is uncertain. The clonotype comes from an adult with an advanced solid tumor such as melanoma, head and neck, liver or kidney cancer. CDR3 loop: CASSLAYEQYF. The CDR3 nucleotides read TGTGCCAGCAGCCTCGCCTACGAGCAGTACTTC.